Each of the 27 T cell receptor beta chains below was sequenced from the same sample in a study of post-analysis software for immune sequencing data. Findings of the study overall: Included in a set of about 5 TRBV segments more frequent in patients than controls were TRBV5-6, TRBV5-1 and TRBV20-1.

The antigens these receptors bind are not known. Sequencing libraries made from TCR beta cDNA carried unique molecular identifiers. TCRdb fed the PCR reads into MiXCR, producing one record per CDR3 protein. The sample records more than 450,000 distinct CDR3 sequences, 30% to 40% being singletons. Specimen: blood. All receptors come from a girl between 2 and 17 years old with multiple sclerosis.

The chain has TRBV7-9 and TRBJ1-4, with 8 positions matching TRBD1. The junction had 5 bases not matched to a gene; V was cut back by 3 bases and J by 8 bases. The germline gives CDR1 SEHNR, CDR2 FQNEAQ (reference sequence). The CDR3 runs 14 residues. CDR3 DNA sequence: TGTGCCAGCAGCTTTTCGCCAGGGGGCGAAAAACTGTTTTTT. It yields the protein CASSFSPGGEKLFF.

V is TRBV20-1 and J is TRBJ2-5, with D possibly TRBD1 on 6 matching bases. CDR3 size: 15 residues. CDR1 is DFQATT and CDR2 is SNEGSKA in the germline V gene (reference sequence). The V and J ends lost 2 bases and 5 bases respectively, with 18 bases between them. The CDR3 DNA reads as TGCAGTGCTAGACAGCTGACTGGGGGCCGGGAGACCCAGTACTTC. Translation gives CSARQLTGGRETQYF.

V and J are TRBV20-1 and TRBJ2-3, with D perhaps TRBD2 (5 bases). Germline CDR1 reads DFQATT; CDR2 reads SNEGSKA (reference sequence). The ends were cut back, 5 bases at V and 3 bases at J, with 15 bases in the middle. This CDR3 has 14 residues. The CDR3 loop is CSALIGDRTDTQYF. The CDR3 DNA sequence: TGCAGTGCTTTAATCGGGGATCGGACAGATACGCAGTATTTT.

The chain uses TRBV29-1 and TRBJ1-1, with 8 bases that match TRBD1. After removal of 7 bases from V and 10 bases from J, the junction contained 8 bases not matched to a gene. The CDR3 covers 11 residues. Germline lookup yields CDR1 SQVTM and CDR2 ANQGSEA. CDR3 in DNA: TGCAGCGGGGGGACAGGTGGGAGAGCTTTCTTT. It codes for CSGGTGGRAFF.

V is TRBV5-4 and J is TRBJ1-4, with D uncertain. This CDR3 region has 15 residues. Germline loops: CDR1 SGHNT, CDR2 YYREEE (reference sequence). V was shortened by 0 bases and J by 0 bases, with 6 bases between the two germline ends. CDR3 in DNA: TGTGCCAGCAGCTTGGCTCCAGCAACTAATGAAAAACTGTTTTTT. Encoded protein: CASSLAPATNEKLFF.

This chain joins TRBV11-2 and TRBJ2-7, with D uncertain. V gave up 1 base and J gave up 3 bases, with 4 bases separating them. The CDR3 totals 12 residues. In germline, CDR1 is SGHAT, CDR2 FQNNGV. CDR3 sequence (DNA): TGTGCCAGCAGCTTAGTATACTACGAGCAGTACTTC. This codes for CASSLVYYEQYF.

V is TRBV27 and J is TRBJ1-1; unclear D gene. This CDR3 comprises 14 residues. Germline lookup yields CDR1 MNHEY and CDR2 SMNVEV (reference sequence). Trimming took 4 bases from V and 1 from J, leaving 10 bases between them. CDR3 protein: CASSSGWGNTEAFF. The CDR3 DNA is TGTGCCAGCAGTTCCGGGTGGGGGAACACTGAAGCTTTCTTT.

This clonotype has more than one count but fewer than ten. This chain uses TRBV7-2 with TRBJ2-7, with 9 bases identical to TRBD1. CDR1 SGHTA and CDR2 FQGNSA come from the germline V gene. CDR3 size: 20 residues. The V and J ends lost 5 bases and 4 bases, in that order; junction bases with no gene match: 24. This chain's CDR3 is CASSRTAGTGTYRSQYEQYF. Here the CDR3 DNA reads TGTGCCAGCAGCCGAACCGCCGGGACAGGGACCTACCGGAGCCAATACGAGCAGTACTTC.

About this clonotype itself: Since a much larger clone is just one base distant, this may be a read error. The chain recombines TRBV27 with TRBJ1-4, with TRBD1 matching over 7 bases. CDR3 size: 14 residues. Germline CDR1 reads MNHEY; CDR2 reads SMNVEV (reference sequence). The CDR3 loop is CAGSKTRGNEKLFF. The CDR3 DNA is TGTGCCGGCAGTAAGACCAGGGGGAATGAAAAACTGTTTTTT.

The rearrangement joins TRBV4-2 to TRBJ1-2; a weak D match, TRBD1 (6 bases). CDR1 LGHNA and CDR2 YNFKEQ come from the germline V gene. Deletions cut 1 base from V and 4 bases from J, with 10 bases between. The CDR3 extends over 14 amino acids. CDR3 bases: TGTGCCAGCAGCCAAGGAAGGGGGGGCTATGGCTACACCTTC. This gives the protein CASSQGRGGYGYTF.

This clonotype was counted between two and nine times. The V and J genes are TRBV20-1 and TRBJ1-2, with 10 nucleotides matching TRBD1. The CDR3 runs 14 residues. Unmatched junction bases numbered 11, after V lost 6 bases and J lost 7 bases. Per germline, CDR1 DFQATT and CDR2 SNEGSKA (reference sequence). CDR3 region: CSALLGQGQGGYTF. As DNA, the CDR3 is TGCAGTGCCCTTTTGGGACAGGGGCAGGGTGGCTACACCTTC.

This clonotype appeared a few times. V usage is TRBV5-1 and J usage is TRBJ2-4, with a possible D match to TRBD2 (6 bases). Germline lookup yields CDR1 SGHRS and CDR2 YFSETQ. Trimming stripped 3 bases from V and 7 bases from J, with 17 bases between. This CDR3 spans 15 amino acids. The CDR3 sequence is CASSSASGEVNIQYF. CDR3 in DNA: TGCGCCAGCAGCTCGGCCTCGGGGGAGGTGAACATTCAGTACTTC.

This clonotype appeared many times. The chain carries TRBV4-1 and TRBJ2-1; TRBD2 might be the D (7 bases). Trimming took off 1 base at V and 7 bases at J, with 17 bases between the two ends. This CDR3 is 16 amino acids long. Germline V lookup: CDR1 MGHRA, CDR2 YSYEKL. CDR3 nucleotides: TGCGCCAGCAGCCAAGTCGAGGGGGGGCTTCCGAATGAGCAGTTCTTC. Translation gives CASSQVEGGLPNEQFF.

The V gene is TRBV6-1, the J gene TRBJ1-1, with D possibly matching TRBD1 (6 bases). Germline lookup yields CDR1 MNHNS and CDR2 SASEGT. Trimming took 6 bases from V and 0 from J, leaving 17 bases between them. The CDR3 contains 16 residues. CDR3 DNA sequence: TGTGCCAGCAGGCTACCCTGGACAGACCTGAACACTGAAGCTTTCTTT. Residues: CASRLPWTDLNTEAFF.

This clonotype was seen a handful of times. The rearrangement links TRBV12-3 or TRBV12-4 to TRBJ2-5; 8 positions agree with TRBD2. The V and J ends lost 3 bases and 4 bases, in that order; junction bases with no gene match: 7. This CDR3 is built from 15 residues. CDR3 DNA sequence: TGTGCCAGCAGTTTGGCATCGGGGGGGCGAGAGACCCAGTACTTC. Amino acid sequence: CASSLASGGRETQYF.

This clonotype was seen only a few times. CDR3 nucleotide sequence: TGTGCCATCAGTACAGGGGATCAGCCCCAGCATTTT. This gives the protein CAISTGDQPQHF. This sequence joins TRBV10-3 and TRBJ1-5; 7 bases match TRBD1. Germline V gene lookup returns CDR1 ENHRY and CDR2 SYGVKD. J gave up 5 bases and V 5 bases, and 0 bases lay outside the gene matches. This CDR3 has 12 residues.

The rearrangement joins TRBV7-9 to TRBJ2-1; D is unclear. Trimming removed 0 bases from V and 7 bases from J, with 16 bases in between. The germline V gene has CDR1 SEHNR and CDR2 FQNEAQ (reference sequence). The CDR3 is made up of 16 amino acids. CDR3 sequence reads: CASSLAQTTPLNEQFF. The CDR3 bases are TGTGCCAGCAGCTTAGCCCAGACCACTCCCTTGAATGAGCAGTTCTTC. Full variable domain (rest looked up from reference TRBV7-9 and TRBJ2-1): DTGVSQNPRHKITKRGQNVTFRCDPISEHNRLYWYRQTLGQGPEFLTYFQNEAQLEKSRLLSDRFSAERPKGSFSTLEIQRTEQGDSAMYLCASSLAQTTPLNEQFFGPGTRLTVL.

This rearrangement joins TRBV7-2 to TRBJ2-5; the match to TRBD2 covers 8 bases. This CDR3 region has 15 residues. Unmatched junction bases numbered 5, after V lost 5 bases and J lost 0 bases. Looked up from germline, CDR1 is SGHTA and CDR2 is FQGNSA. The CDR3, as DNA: TGTGCCAGCAGCAGAAAGCGGGGGTACCAAGAGACCCAGTACTTC. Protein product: CASSRKRGYQETQYF.

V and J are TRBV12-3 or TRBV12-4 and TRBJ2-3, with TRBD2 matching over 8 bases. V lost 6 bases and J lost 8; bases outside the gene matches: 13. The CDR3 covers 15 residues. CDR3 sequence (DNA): TGTGCCAGCAGACAGAGCGGGGGAGTCGGGGGTACGCAGTATTTT. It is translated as CASRQSGGVGGTQYF.

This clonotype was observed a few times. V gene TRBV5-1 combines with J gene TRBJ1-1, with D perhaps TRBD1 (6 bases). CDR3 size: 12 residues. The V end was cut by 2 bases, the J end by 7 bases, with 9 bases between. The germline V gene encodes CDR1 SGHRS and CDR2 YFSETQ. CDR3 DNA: TGCGCCAGCAGCTTACAGGGTAGTGAAGCTTTCTTT. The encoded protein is CASSLQGSEAFF.

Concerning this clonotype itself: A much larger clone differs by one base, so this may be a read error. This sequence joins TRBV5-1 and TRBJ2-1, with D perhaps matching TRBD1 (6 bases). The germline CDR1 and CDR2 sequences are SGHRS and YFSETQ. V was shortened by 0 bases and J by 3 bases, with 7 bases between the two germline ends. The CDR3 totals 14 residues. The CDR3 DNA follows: TGCGCCAGCAGCTTGGGACAGGACTACAATGAGCAGTTCTTC. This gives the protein CASSLGQDYNEQFF.

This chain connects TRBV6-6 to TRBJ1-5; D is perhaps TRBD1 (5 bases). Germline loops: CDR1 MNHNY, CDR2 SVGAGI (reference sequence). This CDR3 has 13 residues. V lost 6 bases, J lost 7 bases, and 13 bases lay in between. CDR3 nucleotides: TGTGCCAGCAGCCGCGGACAATACCAGCCCCAGCATTTT. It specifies CASSRGQYQPQHF.

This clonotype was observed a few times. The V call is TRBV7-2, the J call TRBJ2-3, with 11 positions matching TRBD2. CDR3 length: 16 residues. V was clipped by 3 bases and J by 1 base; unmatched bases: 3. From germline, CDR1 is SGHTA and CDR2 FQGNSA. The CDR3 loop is CASSFLTSGGTDTQYF. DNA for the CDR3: TGTGCCAGCAGCTTCCTGACTAGCGGGGGCACAGATACGCAGTATTTT.

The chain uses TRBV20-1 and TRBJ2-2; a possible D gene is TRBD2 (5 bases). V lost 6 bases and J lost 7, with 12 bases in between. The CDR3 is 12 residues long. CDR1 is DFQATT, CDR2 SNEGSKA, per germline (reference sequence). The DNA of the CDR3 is TGCAGTGCCAGGTCGGGGATCGGGGAGCTGTTTTTT. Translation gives CSARSGIGELFF.

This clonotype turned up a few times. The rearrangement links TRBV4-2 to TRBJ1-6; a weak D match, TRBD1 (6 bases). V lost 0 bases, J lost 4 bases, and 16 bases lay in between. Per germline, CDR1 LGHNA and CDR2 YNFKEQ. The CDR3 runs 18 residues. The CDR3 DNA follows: TGTGCCAGCAGCCAAGATAAAATGGGGGGGCCTTATAATTCACCCCTCCACTTT. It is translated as CASSQDKMGGPYNSPLHF.

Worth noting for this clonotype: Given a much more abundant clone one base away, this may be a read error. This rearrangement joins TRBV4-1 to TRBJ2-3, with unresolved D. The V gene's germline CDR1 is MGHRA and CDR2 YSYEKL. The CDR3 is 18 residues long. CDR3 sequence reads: CTSSQWVTSAASTDTQYF. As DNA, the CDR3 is TGCACCAGCAGCCAATGGGTAACGTCGGCGGCTAGCACAGATACGCAGTATTTT.

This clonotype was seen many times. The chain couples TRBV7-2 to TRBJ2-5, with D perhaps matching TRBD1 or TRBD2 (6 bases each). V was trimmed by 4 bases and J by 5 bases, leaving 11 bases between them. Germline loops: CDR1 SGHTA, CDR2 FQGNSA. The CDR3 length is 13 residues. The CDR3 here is CASSSGGAETQYF. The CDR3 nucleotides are TGTGCCAGCAGCTCCGGGGGCGCCGAGACCCAGTACTTC.